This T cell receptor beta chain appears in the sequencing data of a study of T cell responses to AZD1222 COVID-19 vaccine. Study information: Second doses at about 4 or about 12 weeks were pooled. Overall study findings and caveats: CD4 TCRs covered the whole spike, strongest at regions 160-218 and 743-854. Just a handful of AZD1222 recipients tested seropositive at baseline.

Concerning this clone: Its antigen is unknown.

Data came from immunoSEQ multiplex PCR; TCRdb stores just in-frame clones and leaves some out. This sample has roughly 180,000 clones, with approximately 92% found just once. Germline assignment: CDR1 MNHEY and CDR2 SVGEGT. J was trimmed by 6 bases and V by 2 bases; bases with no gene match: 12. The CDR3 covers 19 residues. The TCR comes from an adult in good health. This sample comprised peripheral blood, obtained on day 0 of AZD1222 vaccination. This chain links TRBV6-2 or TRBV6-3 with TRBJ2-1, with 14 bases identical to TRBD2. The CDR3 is CASSYNPGLAGGQANEQFF. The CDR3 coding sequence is TGTGCCAGCAGTTACAACCCCGGACTAGCGGGGGGACAAGCCAATGAGCAGTTCTTC.